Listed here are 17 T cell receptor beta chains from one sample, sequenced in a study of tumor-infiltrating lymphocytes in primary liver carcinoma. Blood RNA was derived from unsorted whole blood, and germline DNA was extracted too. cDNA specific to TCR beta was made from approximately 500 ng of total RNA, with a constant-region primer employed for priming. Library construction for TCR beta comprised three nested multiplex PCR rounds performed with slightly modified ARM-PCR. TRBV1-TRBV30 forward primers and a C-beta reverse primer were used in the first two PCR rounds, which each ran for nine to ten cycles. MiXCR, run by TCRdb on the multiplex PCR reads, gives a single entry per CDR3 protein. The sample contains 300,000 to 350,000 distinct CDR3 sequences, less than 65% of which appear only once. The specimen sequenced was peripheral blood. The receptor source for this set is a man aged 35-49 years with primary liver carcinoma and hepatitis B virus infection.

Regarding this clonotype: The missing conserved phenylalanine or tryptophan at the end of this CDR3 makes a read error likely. CDR3 sequence (DNA): TGTGCCAGCAGCCCAGTGGGGATTCTTCAGTTCCTC. Translating gives CASSPVGILQFL. The V and J genes are TRBV7-9 and TRBJ2-1; no definite D call. V shed 5 bases and J shed 13 bases, with 15 bases lying between them. The CDR3 is 12 residues long. The germline V gene encodes CDR1 SEHNR and CDR2 FQNEAQ (reference sequence).

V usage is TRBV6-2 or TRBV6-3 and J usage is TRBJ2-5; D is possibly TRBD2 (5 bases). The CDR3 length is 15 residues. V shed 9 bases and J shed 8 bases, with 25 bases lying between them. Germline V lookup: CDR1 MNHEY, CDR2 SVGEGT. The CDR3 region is CASSPVRVRADTQYF. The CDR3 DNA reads TGTGCCAGTTCCCCAGTGAGGGTTCGGGCAGATACCCAGTACTTC.

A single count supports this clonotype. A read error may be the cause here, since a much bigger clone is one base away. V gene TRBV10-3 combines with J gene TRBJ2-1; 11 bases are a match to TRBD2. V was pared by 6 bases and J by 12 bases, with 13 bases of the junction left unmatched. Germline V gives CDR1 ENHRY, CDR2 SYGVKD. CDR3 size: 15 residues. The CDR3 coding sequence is TGTGCCATCAGGAGTAGCGGGGGGGAAGAGGGTGGGCAGTTCTTC. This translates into CAIRSSGGEEGGQFF.

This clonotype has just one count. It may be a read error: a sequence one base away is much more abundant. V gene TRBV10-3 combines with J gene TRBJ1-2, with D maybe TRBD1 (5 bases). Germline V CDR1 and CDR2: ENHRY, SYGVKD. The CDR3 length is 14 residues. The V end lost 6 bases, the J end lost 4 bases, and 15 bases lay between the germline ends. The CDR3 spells CAIRIGASGYGYTF. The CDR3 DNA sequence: TGTGCCATCAGAATTGGGGCGAGTGGCTATGGCTACACCTTC.

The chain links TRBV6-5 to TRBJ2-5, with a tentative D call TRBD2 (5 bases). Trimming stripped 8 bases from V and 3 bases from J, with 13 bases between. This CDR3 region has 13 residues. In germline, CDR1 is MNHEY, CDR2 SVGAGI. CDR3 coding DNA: TGTGCCAGCTCGCGGGTTTGGGAAGAGACCCAGTACTTC. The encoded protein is CASSRVWEETQYF.

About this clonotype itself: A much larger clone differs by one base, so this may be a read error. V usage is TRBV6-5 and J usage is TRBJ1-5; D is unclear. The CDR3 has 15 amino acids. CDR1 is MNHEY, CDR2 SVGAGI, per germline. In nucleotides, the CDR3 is TGTGCCAGCAGTTACTCAGTTAGCGGCAATCGGCCCCAGCATTTT. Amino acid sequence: CASSYSVSGNRPQHF.

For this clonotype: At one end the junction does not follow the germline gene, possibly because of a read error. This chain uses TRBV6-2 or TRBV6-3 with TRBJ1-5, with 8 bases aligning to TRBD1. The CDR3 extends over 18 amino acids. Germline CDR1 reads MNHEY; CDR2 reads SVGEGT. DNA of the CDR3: TGTGCCAACAGTTACGGGATGCGACAGGGGTTAATCAATCTGCCCCAGCATTTT. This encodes CANSYGMRQGLINLPQHF.

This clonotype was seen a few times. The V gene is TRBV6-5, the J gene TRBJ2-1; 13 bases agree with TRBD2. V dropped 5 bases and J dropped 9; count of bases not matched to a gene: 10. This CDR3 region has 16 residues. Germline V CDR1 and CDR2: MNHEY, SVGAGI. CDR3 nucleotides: TGTGCCAGCAGTCGCCGGACTAGCGGGAGTATAGGTGAGCAGTTCTTC. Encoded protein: CASSRRTSGSIGEQFF.

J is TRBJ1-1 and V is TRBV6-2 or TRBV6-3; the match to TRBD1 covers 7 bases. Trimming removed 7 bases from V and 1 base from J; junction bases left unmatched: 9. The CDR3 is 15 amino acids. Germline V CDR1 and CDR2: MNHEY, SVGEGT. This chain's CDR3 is CASNTPRQGNTEAFF. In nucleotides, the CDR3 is TGTGCCAGCAATACCCCCCGACAGGGGAACACTGAAGCTTTCTTT.

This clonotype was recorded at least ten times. CDR3 nucleotide sequence: TGTGCCAGCAGTCGCCCTAGCGGGATATACAATGAGCAGTTCTTC. Residues: CASSRPSGIYNEQFF. The rearrangement links TRBV6-6 to TRBJ2-1, with TRBD2 matching 9 bases. The V and J ends lost 5 bases and 4 bases, in that order; junction bases with no gene match: 6. Germline CDR1 is MNHNY and CDR2 is SVGAGI (reference sequence). This CDR3 is 15 amino acids long.

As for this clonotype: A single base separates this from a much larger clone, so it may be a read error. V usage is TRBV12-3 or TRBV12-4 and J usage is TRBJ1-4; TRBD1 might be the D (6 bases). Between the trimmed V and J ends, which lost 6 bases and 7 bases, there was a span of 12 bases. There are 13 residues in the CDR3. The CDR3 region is CASSWGRGEKLFF. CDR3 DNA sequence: TGTGCCAGCAGCTGGGGGCGCGGTGAAAAACTGTTTTTT.

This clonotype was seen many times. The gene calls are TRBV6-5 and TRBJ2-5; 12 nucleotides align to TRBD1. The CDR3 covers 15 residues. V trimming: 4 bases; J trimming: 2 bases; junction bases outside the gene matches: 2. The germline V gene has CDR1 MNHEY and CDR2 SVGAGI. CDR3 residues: CASSWDRGRQETQYF. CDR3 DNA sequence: TGTGCCAGCAGTTGGGACAGGGGGCGACAAGAGACCCAGTACTTC.

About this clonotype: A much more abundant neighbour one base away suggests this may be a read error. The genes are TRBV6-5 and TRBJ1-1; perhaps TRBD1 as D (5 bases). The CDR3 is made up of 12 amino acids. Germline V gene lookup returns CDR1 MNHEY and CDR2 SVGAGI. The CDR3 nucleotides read TGTGCCTGCAGTCCTTGGGGGACTGAAGCTTTCTTT. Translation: CACSPWGTEAFF.

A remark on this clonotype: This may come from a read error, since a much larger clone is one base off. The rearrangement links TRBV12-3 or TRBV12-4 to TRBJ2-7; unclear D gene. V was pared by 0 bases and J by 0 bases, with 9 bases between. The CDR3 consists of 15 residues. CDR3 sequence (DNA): TGTGCCAGCAGTTTAGCCAGCCCCTACTCCTACGAGCAGTACTTC. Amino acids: CASSLASPYSYEQYF.

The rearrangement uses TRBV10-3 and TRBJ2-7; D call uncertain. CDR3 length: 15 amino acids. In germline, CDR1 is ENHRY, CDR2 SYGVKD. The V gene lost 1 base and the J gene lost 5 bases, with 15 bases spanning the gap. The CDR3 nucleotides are TGTGCCATCAGTGAGTTAATGCCCAGTCCCCACGAGCAGTACTTC. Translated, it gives CAISELMPSPHEQYF.

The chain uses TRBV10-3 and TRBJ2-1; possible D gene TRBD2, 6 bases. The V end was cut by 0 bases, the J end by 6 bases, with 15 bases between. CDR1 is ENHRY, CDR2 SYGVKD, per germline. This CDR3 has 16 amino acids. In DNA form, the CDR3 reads TGTGCCATCAGTGAGTCTAAGACTAGTGACCCCAATGAGCAGTTCTTC. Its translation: CAISESKTSDPNEQFF.

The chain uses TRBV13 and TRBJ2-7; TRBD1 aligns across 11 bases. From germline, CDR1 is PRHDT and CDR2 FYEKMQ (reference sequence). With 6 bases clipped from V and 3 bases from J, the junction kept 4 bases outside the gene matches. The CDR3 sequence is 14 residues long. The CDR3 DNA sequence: TGTGCCAGCAGGTTCGGGACAGGGGGCTACGAGCAGTACTTC. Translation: CASRFGTGGYEQYF.